The 12 T cell receptor beta chains below all came from one sample that was sequenced in a study of beta chain features in type 1 diabetes. Study findings and constraints: Moderate yet significant TCRB CDR3 shortening was seen in Type 1 diabetes patients in all four CD4+ subsets.

Since all of the isolated RNA was reverse transcribed, expressed TCRB transcripts were what got sequenced. Here immunoSEQ multiplex PCR was the method, and the copy in TCRdb shows in-frame clones only, minus some. The sample has some 140,000 clones; 7% to 10% are singletons. Their antigen targets remain unknown. The sample taken for sequencing was central memory CD4+ T cells from blood. Every receptor here comes from a man aged 25 to 40 with type 1 diabetes.

In its sample, this clone was seen a few times. V and J are TRBV27 and TRBJ1-2, with 7 bases identical to TRBD1. V lost 3 bases and J lost 6; bases outside the gene matches: 13. Germline V CDR1 and CDR2: MNHEY, SMNVEV (reference sequence). The CDR3 sequence is 16 residues long. CDR3 bases: TGTGCCAGCAGTTTCTACCTATCACAGGGGTTTAATGGCTACACCTTC. This sequence encodes CASSFYLSQGFNGYTF.

This clone was found a few times. The chain couples TRBV18 to TRBJ2-1, with unresolved D. In germline, CDR1 is KGHSH, CDR2 LQKENI. The length of the CDR3 is 13 residues. The V end lost 4 bases, the J end lost 5 bases, and 9 bases lay between the germline ends. This chain's CDR3 is CASSRQGDNEQFF. The CDR3 region has the DNA TGTGCCAGCTCACGTCAAGGAGACAATGAGCAGTTCTTC.

The gene calls are TRBV4-3 and TRBJ2-7; tentatively, D is TRBD1 (5 bases). This CDR3 region has 13 residues. Germline CDR1 and CDR2: LGHNA and YSLEER. Trimming shortened V by 4 bases and J by 5 bases, and 12 bases separated the two germline ends. In DNA form, the CDR3 reads TGCGCCAGCAGCCGGGGCCCAGGGCACGAGCAGTACTTC. This codes for CASSRGPGHEQYF.

This clone has just a few counts. The chain carries TRBV7-9 and TRBJ2-6; D gene unclear. The CDR3 has 15 amino acids. Germline values: CDR1 SEHNR, CDR2 FQNEAQ (reference sequence). Trimming cost V 2 bases and J 0 bases, with 5 bases left between them. CDR3 DNA sequence: TGTGCCAGCAGCTTACGGGTCTCTGGGGCCAACGTCCTGACTTTC. Encoded protein: CASSLRVSGANVLTF.

Details on this clone: This may come from a read error, since a much larger clone is one base off. This rearrangement joins TRBV2 to TRBJ1-6; 9 bases line up with TRBD1. V was pared by 5 bases and J by 8 bases, with 7 bases of the junction left unmatched. The CDR3 is made up of 15 amino acids. Germline V lookup: CDR1 SNHLY, CDR2 FYNNEI. The CDR3, as DNA: TGTGCCAGCAGTTACTCCCGGACAGGGGATTCACCCCTCCACTTT. This gives the protein CASSYSRTGDSPLHF.

This sequence joins TRBV2 and TRBJ2-7, with 9 bases lining up with TRBD2. The germline V gene has CDR1 SNHLY and CDR2 FYNNEI. This CDR3 has 12 amino acids. V gave up 11 bases and J gave up 4 bases; unmatched junction bases: 6. Here the CDR3 DNA reads TGTGCCTGCGGACTAGCGCGGTACGAGCAGTACTTC. It specifies CACGLARYEQYF.

This chain connects TRBV5-5 to TRBJ2-4; TRBD1 aligns across 10 bases. V dropped 4 bases and J dropped 4; count of bases not matched to a gene: 5. CDR1 is SGHKS, CDR2 YYEKEE, per germline (reference sequence). CDR3 size: 15 residues. CDR3 coding DNA: TGTGCCAGCAGCCGGGGGGGACAGGGGAAAAACATTCAGTACTTC. Its protein product is CASSRGGQGKNIQYF.

This clone has just a few counts. The V gene is TRBV7-9, the J gene TRBJ2-7; D is uncertain. Germline values: CDR1 SEHNR, CDR2 FQNEAQ (reference sequence). The CDR3 is 11 residues long. V gave up 5 bases and J gave up 5 bases, with 7 bases separating them. The chain's CDR3 is CASSEQHEQYF. In DNA, the CDR3 is TGTGCCAGCAGCGAGCAACACGAGCAGTACTTC.

V usage is TRBV19 and J usage is TRBJ2-7, with TRBD2 matching 10 bases. The junction had 5 bases not matched to a gene; V was cut back by 6 bases and J by 0 bases. The CDR3 totals 15 residues. Germline values: CDR1 LNHDA, CDR2 SQIVND (reference sequence). The CDR3 spells CASREGLADSYEQYF. CDR3 coding DNA: TGTGCCAGTAGGGAAGGACTAGCGGACTCCTACGAGCAGTACTTC.

The table lists this clone with a few counts. The rearrangement joins TRBV29-1 to TRBJ1-1, with D unresolved. Per the germline V gene, CDR1 is SQVTM and CDR2 is ANQGSEA. V shed 4 bases and J shed 6 bases, with 15 bases lying between them. CDR3 length: 13 amino acids. DNA of the CDR3: TGCAGCGTTGCGGTCTCCCTGATATCTGAAGCTTTCTTT. Translated, it gives CSVAVSLISEAFF. The full variable domain, its missing parts supplied by reference TRBV29-1 and TRBJ1-1, is SAVISQKPSRDICQRGTSLTIQCQVDSQVTMMFWYRQQPGQSLTLIATANQGSEATYESGFVIDKFPISRPNLTFSTLTVSNMSPEDSSIYLCSVAVSLISEAFFGQGTRLTVV.

In this sample, this clone turned up a few times. V usage is TRBV5-6 and J usage is TRBJ1-2; D uncertain. Germline CDR1 reads SGHDT; CDR2 reads YYEEEE. This CDR3 region has 13 residues. The ends were cut back, 3 bases at V and 2 bases at J, with 8 bases in the middle. DNA for the CDR3: TGTGCCAGCAGCTCAACACCAAACTATGGCTACACCTTC. Amino acid sequence: CASSSTPNYGYTF.

This clone was seen more than once but under ten times. The genes are TRBV7-2 and TRBJ2-3; 10 bases map to TRBD2. Germline CDR1 and CDR2: SGHTA and FQGNSA. The CDR3 sequence is 13 residues long. Unmatched junction bases numbered 2, after V lost 4 bases and J lost 7 bases. CDR3 sequence reads: CASSSGLANTQYF. The CDR3 DNA reads TGTGCCAGCAGCTCGGGACTAGCGAATACGCAGTATTTT. The full variable domain, rest sourced from reference TRBV7-2 and TRBJ2-3, is GAGVSQSPSNKVTEKGKDVELRCDPISGHTALYWYRQSLGQGLEFLIYFQGNSAPDKSGLPSDRFSAERTGGSVSTLTIQRTQQEDSAVYLCASSSGLANTQYFGPGTRLTVL.